The clone carrying this T cell receptor (beta chain) showed up just once. RNA in amounts of roughly 0.5 to 1 ug was reverse transcribed with random hexamers. Across 54 Vbeta and 13 Jbeta, TCR beta CDR3 was amplified with immunoSEQ multiplex PCR. TCRdb used MiXCR to reprocess the immunoSEQ multiplex PCR reads, holding one entry per CDR3 protein. The data hold more than 95,000 distinct CDR3 sequences, with around 94% observed a single time. The record originates from a study of CD8 T cells in Susac syndrome. Turning to the study itself: Within the sequenced group of Susac syndrome patients, roughly 6 showed active disease and about eight were in remission. Susac syndrome patients were untreated, on corticosteroids with some adding intravenous immunoglobulin, or on intravenous immunoglobulin only.

Sequencing of TCR beta covered CD8+ and CD4+ T cells obtained from blood. The TCR originated in a human donor with Susac syndrome. The specimen was CD8+ T cells from PBMCs.

CDR3 in amino acids: CASSATGMGTEAFF. CDR3 DNA: TGTGCCAGCAGCGCGACAGGGATGGGCACTGAAGCTTTCTTT. The chain combines TRBV5-4 with TRBJ1-1, with 7 bases that match TRBD1. Germline-derived CDR1 and CDR2 are SGHNT and YYREEE (reference sequence). V lost 4 bases, J lost 4 bases, and 7 bases stayed unmatched. CDR3 length: 14 amino acids.